This T cell receptor (beta chain) was recorded in a study of shared clonotypes between healthy human individuals. The healthy adult donors were HIV-negative and reported no recent acute infections or vaccinations. Source study methods: Because ImmunoSEQ provided only junction sequences with no quality scores, the filtering differed. The assay was immunoSEQ multiplex PCR, and TCRdb's table has in-frame clones only and misses some. V, J and clone size were drawn from that table, and D and trimming were deduced from the DNA. The table has 400,000 to 600,000 clones, 75% to 85% seen once. The ends were cut back, 3 bases at V and 9 bases at J, with 19 bases in the middle. This CDR3 has 15 residues. Per the germline V gene, CDR1 is MNHEY and CDR2 is SMNVEV (reference sequence). Turning to this clone: Its target is not known.

General study points: The study drew on few donors, limiting represented genetic and exposure-history diversity.

Sequences were obtained from PBMCs. This chain connects TRBV27 to TRBJ2-3; possible D gene TRBD2, 5 bases. This TCR was sampled from a woman aged 40 to 50 in good health. Some clones in this sample may be carry-over from other donors' samples. In DNA, the CDR3 is TGTGCCAGCAGTTTTAATAACCAGGTGGGAGAGACGCAGTATTTT. It specifies CASSFNNQVGETQYF.